Listed below are T cell receptor beta chains from one sample, sequenced in a study of long-term antiretroviral therapy in people with HIV. The method was immunoSEQ multiplex PCR; TCRdb's version includes in-frame clones alone and lacks a portion of them. The sample consists of approximately 23,000 clones, roughly 86% of them appearing once. The sequencing here drew on unsorted PBMCs, taken approximately 2.6 years after starting antiretroviral therapy. The source of these receptors is a man aged 35 to 55 with HIV. The conserved cysteine and the conserved F or W are not part of the CDR3 here. The D gene is left open where the match is weak.

d_gene: .
len: 12
v_gene: TRBV15
j_gene: TRBJ1-1
CDR3aa: ATSRDRQAGRAF

d_gene: TRBD2
len: 13
v_gene: TRBV2
j_gene: TRBJ2-5
CDR3aa: ASIPVLAGVETQY

d_gene: .
len: 10
v_gene: TRBV10-3
j_gene: TRBJ2-7
CDR3aa: AIRGGEYEQY

d_gene: .
len: 13
v_gene: TRBV2
j_gene: TRBJ2-1
CDR3aa: ASRPGLVSYNEQF

d_gene: .
len: 13
v_gene: TRBV10-3
j_gene: TRBJ1-5
CDR3aa: AISEFRGGRQPQH

d_gene: .
len: 12
v_gene: TRBV11-2
j_gene: TRBJ2-3
CDR3aa: ASSSLTSMGTQY

d_gene: TRBD1
len: 15
v_gene: TRBV28
j_gene: TRBJ1-5
CDR3aa: ASSKGTGVSSNQPQH

d_gene: TRBD2
len: 14
v_gene: TRBV4-2
j_gene: TRBJ2-7
CDR3aa: ASSQEFDGGTYEQY

d_gene: TRBD1
len: 10
v_gene: TRBV28
j_gene: TRBJ1-1
CDR3aa: ASTRQGTEAF

d_gene: .
len: 11
v_gene: TRBV7-3
j_gene: TRBJ2-2
CDR3aa: ASSLSLAGELF

d_gene: .
len: 12
v_gene: TRBV19
j_gene: TRBJ2-7
CDR3aa: ASSGSWGSYEQY